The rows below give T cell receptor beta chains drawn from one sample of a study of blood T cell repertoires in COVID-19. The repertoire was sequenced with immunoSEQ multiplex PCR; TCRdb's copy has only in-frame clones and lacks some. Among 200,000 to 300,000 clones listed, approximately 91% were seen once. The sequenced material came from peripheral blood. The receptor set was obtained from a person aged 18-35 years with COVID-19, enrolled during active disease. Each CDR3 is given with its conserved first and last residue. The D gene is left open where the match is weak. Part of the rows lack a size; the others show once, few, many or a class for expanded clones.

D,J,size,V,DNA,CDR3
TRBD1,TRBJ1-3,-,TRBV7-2,TGTGCCAGCAGCTTAGTCACAGGGGTGTCAGACACCATATATTTT,CASSLVTGVSDTIYF
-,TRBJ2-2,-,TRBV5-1,TGCGCCAGCAGCTTGACTAGCTTATCCGGGGAGCTGTTTTTT,CASSLTSLSGELFF
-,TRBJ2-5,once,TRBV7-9,TGTGCCAGCAGTCAAGGAGGGCCAGAGACCCAGTACTTC,CASSQGGPETQYF
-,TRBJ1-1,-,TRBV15,TGTGCCACCAGCAGAGATATGGCCACTGAAGCTTTCTTT,CATSRDMATEAFF
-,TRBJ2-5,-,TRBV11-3,TGTGCCAGCAGCTTAGGTCTCCGAGAGACCCAGTACTTC,CASSLGLRETQYF
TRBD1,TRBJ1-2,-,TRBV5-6,TGTGCCAGCAGCGACACAGGGGCCACCGGGAATGGCTACACCTTC,CASSDTGATGNGYTF
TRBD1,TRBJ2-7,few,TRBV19,TGTGCCAGTAGTAGGGACAGTCGGACCTACGAGCAGTACTTC,CASSRDSRTYEQYF
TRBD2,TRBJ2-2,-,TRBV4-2,TGTGCCAGCAGCCAAGCCGGACTAGCGGGGATATCGACCGGGGAGCTGTTTTTT,CASSQAGLAGISTGELFF
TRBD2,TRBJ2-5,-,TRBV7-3,TGTGCCAGCAGTCGCGGGAGCTCGGAGACCCAGTACTTC,CASSRGSSETQYF
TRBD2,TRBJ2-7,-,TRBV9,TGTGCCAGCAGCGTAGGGTTAGCGGGAGAATCAGTAGGCTACGAGCAGTACTTC,CASSVGLAGESVGYEQYF
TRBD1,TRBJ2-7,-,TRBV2,TGTGCCAGCAGTGTGGGTCGACAGGGATCCTACGAGCAGTACTTC,CASSVGRQGSYEQYF
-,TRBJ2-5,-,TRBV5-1,TGCGCCAGCAGCTTGGAGATGAGGGAGACCCAGTACTTC,CASSLEMRETQYF
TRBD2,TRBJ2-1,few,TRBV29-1,TGCAGCCCCCGGACTAGCGGGAGCAATGAGCAGTTCTTC,CSPRTSGSNEQFF
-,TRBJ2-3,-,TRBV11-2,TGTGCCAGCAGGAGGATCTTAGCGACAGATACGCAGTATTTT,CASRRILATDTQYF
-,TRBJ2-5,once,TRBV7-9,TGTGCCAGCAGCTTAGCCCAGGGGCATAGGGAGACCCAGTACTTC,CASSLAQGHRETQYF
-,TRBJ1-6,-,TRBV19,TGTGCCAGTAGTATCTCGGAGGGGATGTACCTCCACTTT,CASSISEGMYLHF
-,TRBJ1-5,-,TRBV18,TGTGCCAGCTCATCCGGACAGAACAATCAGCCCCAGCATTTT,CASSSGQNNQPQHF
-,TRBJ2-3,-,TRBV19,TGTGCCAGTAGTATAGGGTACGGTCTCACAGATACGCAGTATTTT,CASSIGYGLTDTQYF
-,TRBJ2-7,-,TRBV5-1,TGCGCCAGCAGCTTGGAAGTAGACTACGAGCAGTACTTC,CASSLEVDYEQYF
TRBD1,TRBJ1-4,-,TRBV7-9,TGTGCCAGCAGCCCCGGGACAGGGATGGAAAAACTGTTTTTT,CASSPGTGMEKLFF
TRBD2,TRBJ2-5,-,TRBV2,TGTGCCAGCAGTGAAGGGACTAGCACATCAGAGACCCAGTACTTC,CASSEGTSTSETQYF
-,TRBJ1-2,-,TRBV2,TGTGCCAGTGTCAATCCGACAGCGAACTATGGCTACACCTTC,CASVNPTANYGYTF
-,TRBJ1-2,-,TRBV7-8,TGTGCCAGCAGCTCAAGGGGGTTGTTATCGAACTATGGCTACACCTTC,CASSSRGLLSNYGYTF
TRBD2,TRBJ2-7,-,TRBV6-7,TGTGCCAGCAGCAATAGCGGGAGGGCCCGCGAGCAGTACTTC,CASSNSGRAREQYF
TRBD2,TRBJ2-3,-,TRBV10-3,TGTGCCATCAGTGAGCCGATAAGCGGGAACCCCACAGATACGCAGTATTTT,CAISEPISGNPTDTQYF
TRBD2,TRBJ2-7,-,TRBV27,TGTGCCAGCAGTCCCGGACTAGCGAGAGTATACGAGCAGTACTTC,CASSPGLARVYEQYF
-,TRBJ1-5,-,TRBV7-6,TGTGCCAGCAGCTTAGTCCCTATCTCGAGGTATAGCAATCAGCCCCAGCATTTT,CASSLVPISRYSNQPQHF
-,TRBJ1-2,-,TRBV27,TGTGCCAGCAGTAAGGGGAATGGCTACACCTTC,CASSKGNGYTF
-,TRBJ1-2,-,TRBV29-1,TGCAGCGTTGAACACAGCTATGGCTACACCTTC,CSVEHSYGYTF
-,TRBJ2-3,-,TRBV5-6,TGTGCCAGCAGCAACGGACTACCTAGCACAGATACGCAGTATTTT,CASSNGLPSTDTQYF
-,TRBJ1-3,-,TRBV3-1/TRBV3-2,TGTGCCAGCAGCCTAAACCTCGAGGGATTGAACGCCCACACCATATATTTT,CASSLNLEGLNAHTIYF
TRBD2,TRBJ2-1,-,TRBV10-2,TGCGCCAGCAGTAGCGGGAGGGCCTTCACTGAGCAGTTCTTC,CASSSGRAFTEQFF
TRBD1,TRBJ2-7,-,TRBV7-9,TGTGCCAGCAGCTCCAGGGACAGGGACTTGTCCGAGCAGTACTTC,CASSSRDRDLSEQYF
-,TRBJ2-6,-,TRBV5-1,TGCGCCAGCAGCTTGGCGTCCGGCTCTGGGGCCAACGTCCTGACTTTC,CASSLASGSGANVLTF
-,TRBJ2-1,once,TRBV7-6,TGTGCCAGCAGCTTAAATCAGGGACTCTACAATGAGCAGTTCTTC,CASSLNQGLYNEQFF
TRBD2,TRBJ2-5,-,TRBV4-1,TGCGCCAGCAGCCACCGTGGGACTAGCTTTGAGACCCAGTACTTC,CASSHRGTSFETQYF
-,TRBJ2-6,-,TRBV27,TGTGCCAGCAGTCCCGGACTCTCAGGGGCCAACGTCCTGACTTTC,CASSPGLSGANVLTF
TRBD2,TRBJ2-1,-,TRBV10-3,TGTGCCATCAGTGATCCCGCTAGCGGGAGCTCCTACAATGAGCAGTTCTTC,CAISDPASGSSYNEQFF
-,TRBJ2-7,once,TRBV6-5,TGTGCCAGCAGAGTCGGGAGAGCCTACGAGCAGTACTTC,CASRVGRAYEQYF
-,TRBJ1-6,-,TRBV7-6,TGTGCCAGCAGCTTAGTACCGAACGGGAATTCACCCCTCCACTTT,CASSLVPNGNSPLHF
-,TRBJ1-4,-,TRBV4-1,TGCGCCAGCCGACCGGACAGCCTTAATGAAAAACTGTTTTTT,CASRPDSLNEKLFF
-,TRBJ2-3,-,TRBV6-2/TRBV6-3,TGTGCCAGCAGCCCCAATGGGGGGTCAGGCACAGATACGCAGTATTTT,CASSPNGGSGTDTQYF
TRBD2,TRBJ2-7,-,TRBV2,TGCGCCGCTCGGGGCGGGAGCTCGTACGAGCAGTACTTC,CAARGGSSYEQYF
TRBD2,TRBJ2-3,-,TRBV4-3,TGCGCCAGCAGCCAAGATCAGTGGCGGGAGATCCCAGATACGCAGTATTTT,CASSQDQWREIPDTQYF
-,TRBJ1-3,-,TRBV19,TGTGCCAGTACCGCCGGGACACCCGGAAACACCATATATTTT,CASTAGTPGNTIYF
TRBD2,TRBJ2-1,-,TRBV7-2,TGTGCCAGCAGCCTATTCTTTAGCGGGAGGGCCAACAATGAGCAGTTCTTC,CASSLFFSGRANNEQFF
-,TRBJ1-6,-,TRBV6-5,TGTGCCAGCAGACCGGGTCTCTATAATTCACCCCTCCACTTT,CASRPGLYNSPLHF
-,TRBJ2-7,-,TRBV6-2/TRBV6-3,TGTGCCAGCAGCGGCCTGAAGCGGGTTTACGAGCAGTACTTC,CASSGLKRVYEQYF
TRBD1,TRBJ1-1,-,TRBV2,TGTGCCAGCAGTAACAGTGCAGGGGGCACTGAAGCTTTCTTT,CASSNSAGGTEAFF
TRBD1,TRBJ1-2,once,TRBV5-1,TGCGCCAGCAGCTTGGCTGGGACAGGGGAAGGCTACACCTTC,CASSLAGTGEGYTF
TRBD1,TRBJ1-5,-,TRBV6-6,TGTGCCAGCAGCCAAGATCCGACAGGGACTCAGCCCCAGCATTTT,CASSQDPTGTQPQHF
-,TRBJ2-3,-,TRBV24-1,TGTGCCACCAGTGATAGGACAGATTACACAGATACGCAGTATTTT,CATSDRTDYTDTQYF
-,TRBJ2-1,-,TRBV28,TGTGCCAGCAGTTCCGGACTGCCGAGCGAGCAGTTCTTC,CASSSGLPSEQFF
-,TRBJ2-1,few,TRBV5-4,TGTGCCAGCAGCTTGGGAGGGGGGGACTACAATGAGCAGTTCTTC,CASSLGGGDYNEQFF
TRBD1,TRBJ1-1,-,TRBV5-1,TGCGCCAGCAGCTCACAGGGGGCGGGCACTGAAGCTTTCTTT,CASSSQGAGTEAFF
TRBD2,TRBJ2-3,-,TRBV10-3,TGTGCCATCAGTGAGACTGTTAGCGGGAGGGGCGCAGATACGCAGTATTTT,CAISETVSGRGADTQYF
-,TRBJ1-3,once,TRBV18,TGTGCCAGCTCACCACCGGCCAGGGGCTCTGGAAACACCATATATTTT,CASSPPARGSGNTIYF
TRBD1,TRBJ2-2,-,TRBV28,TGTGCCAGCAGTGGCTCGGGACAGCCGACCGGGGAGCTGTTTTTT,CASSGSGQPTGELFF
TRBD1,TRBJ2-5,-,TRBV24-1,TGTGCCACCAGTTTGGGACAGGGGACAAAGACCCAGTACTTC,CATSLGQGTKTQYF